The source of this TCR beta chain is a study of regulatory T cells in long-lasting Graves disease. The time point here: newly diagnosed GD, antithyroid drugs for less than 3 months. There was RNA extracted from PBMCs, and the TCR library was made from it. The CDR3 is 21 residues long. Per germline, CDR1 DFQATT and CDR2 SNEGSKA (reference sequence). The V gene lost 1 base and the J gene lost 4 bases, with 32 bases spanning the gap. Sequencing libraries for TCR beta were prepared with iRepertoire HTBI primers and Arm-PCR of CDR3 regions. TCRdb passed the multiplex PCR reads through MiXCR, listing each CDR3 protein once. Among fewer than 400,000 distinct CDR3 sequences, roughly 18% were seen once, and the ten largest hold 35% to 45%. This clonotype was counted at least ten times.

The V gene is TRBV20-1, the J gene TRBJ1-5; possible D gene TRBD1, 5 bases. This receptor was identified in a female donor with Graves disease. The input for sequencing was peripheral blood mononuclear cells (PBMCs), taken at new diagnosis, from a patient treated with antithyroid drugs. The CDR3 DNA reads TGCAGTGCTAGAGCCGAGGACGGGGGATCTCTACTTAGTGAGTTGAATCAGCCCCAGCATTTT. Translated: CSARAEDGGSLLSELNQPQHF.